The 29 T cell receptor beta chains listed next were all sequenced from one sample in a study of T cell clones after liver transplantation. Using immunoSEQ multiplex PCR, the repertoire was profiled, and TCRdb retains in-frame clones only, with some absent. Of about 20,000 clones detected, roughly 80% appear once; the ten largest clones hold around 35%. The sample was CD8+ T cells from blood, taken 52 to 60 months after liver transplant. Source of these receptors: a human patient who received a liver transplant. The graft donor may have given rise to some T cells.

This rearrangement joins TRBV2 to TRBJ2-7; D uncertain. Germline lookup yields CDR1 SNHLY and CDR2 FYNNEI. V was shortened by 8 bases and J by 3 bases, with 14 bases between the two germline ends. The CDR3 is 13 amino acids. CDR3 sequence: CASEGRSDYEQYF. The CDR3 bases are TGTGCCAGCGAAGGCAGATCCGACTACGAGCAGTACTTC. Filled out from reference TRBV2 and TRBJ2-7, the complete variable domain reads EPEVTQTPSHQVTQMGQEVILRCVPISNHLYFYWYRQILGQKVEFLVSFYNNEISEKSEIFDDQFSVERPDGSNFTLKIRSTKLEDSAMYFCASEGRSDYEQYFGPGTRLTVT.

This clone was counted once. The chain is built from TRBV28 and TRBJ1-1; D ambiguous. The germline V gene has CDR1 MDHEN and CDR2 SYDVKM. The ends were cut back, 7 bases at V and 6 bases at J, with 18 bases in the middle. CDR3 length: 14 amino acids. CDR3 loop: CASMSVQGRAEAFF. The CDR3 DNA sequence: TGTGCCAGCATGTCTGTCCAAGGTCGCGCTGAAGCTTTCTTT.

The V and J genes are TRBV20-1 and TRBJ2-3; possible D gene TRBD2, 6 bases. The CDR3 has 11 residues. Trimming pared 4 bases from V and 4 bases from J, leaving 6 bases between. Germline assignment: CDR1 DFQATT and CDR2 SNEGSKA (reference sequence). The CDR3 coding sequence is TGCAGTGCTACGGGGGCAGATACGCAGTATTTT. Protein: CSATGADTQYF.

This clone was recorded a few times. The rearrangement joins TRBV7-8 to TRBJ2-1, with 13 bases matching TRBD2. Germline assignment: CDR1 SGHVS and CDR2 FQNEAQ. This CDR3 is 16 amino acids long. V was pared by 5 bases and J by 0 bases, with 1 base of the junction left unmatched. The CDR3 bases are TGTGCCAGCAGCCGACTAGCGGGAGGCTCCTACAATGAGCAGTTCTTC. Translation: CASSRLAGGSYNEQFF.

The rearrangement links TRBV9 to TRBJ2-2; D is unclear. V lost 0 bases to trimming and J lost 1 base, with 7 bases between them. Looked up from germline, CDR1 is SGDLS and CDR2 is YYNGEE. This CDR3 contains 15 residues. This chain's CDR3 is CASSVEGLNTGELFF. The CDR3 DNA follows: TGTGCCAGCAGCGTAGAGGGCTTGAACACCGGGGAGCTGTTTTTT.

V is TRBV13 and J is TRBJ2-7; 10 bases fit TRBD2. This CDR3 region has 15 residues. Germline V gives CDR1 PRHDT, CDR2 FYEKMQ (reference sequence). The V gene end was trimmed by 2 bases and the J gene end by 4 bases; junction bases not matched to a gene: 5. The CDR3 nucleotides read TGTGCCAGCAGCTTATCATTAGCGGGGGGTTACGAGCAGTACTTC. Translated, it gives CASSLSLAGGYEQYF.

This clone was seen once. This chain joins TRBV7-8 and TRBJ1-1; 9 bases line up with TRBD1. This CDR3 has 16 amino acids. CDR1 and CDR2 from the germline V gene are SGHVS and FQNEAQ. Trimming cost V 2 bases and J 3 bases; bases outside gene matches: 7. The CDR3 region is CASSLYVHRGHTEAFF. The DNA for the CDR3 is TGTGCCAGCAGCTTATATGTTCACAGGGGGCACACTGAAGCTTTCTTT.

This chain links TRBV5-3 with TRBJ1-1; D is possibly TRBD1 (6 bases). TRBV5-3 falls under the ORF class, with uncertain function. CDR3 length: 13 residues. Trimming took 0 bases from V and 7 from J, leaving 10 bases between them. The CDR3 region is CARSLDRVLEAFF. CDR3 bases: TGTGCCAGAAGCTTGGACAGGGTCCTTGAAGCTTTCTTT.

V and J are TRBV7-6 and TRBJ2-7, with a possible D match to TRBD1 (6 bases). Trimming took off 5 bases at V and 5 bases at J, with 13 bases between the two ends. From germline, CDR1 is SGHVS and CDR2 FNYEAQ. This CDR3 comprises 13 residues. The CDR3 is CASSPDRLDEQYF. For the CDR3, the DNA is TGTGCCAGCAGCCCAGACAGGCTTGACGAGCAGTACTTC.

This chain connects TRBV19 to TRBJ1-1, with D perhaps matching TRBD1 (6 bases). CDR3 length equals 14 residues. Deletions cut 6 bases from V and 3 bases from J, with 14 bases between. Germline loops: CDR1 LNHDA, CDR2 SQIVND (reference sequence). The CDR3 DNA follows: TGTGCCAGTAGCCAGGGACACCTATACACTGAAGCTTTCTTT. This codes for CASSQGHLYTEAFF.

This chain joins TRBV21-1 and TRBJ2-7; TRBD2 reflects the table's D call only, with no check against the DNA. TRBV21-1 is given as a pseudogene. The CDR3 consists of 16 residues. The CDR3 DNA is TGTGCCAGCAGCGTCTATTTAGCTACACTGTTAGACGAGCAGTACTTC. It specifies CASSVYLATLLDEQYF.

The chain is built from TRBV6-4 and TRBJ2-7; unclear D gene. Deletions cut 4 bases from V and 7 bases from J, with 20 bases between. CDR1 and CDR2 from the germline V gene are MRHNA and SNTAGT. The CDR3 has 15 residues. CDR3 loop: CASSGTPGPMGEQYF. The CDR3 DNA is TGTGCCAGCAGTGGAACCCCCGGCCCTATGGGAGAGCAGTACTTC.

The V gene is TRBV6-1, the J gene TRBJ2-1; D is tentatively TRBD1 or TRBD2 (5 bases each). Trimming removed 3 bases at V and 9 bases at J, with 12 bases between. CDR1 MNHNS and CDR2 SASEGT come from the germline V gene. There are 13 residues in the CDR3. CDR3 residues: CASSDYGDGEQFF. The CDR3 DNA follows: TGTGCCAGCAGTGACTACGGGGACGGTGAGCAGTTCTTC.

The chain combines TRBV29-1 with TRBJ2-2, with 9 positions matching TRBD1. J was trimmed by 5 bases and V by 0 bases; bases with no gene match: 1. Germline values: CDR1 SQVTM, CDR2 ANQGSEA. There are 14 residues in the CDR3. CDR3 coding DNA: TGCAGCGTTGAAGACGGGACAGGGACCGGGGAGCTGTTTTTT. This translates into CSVEDGTGTGELFF.

J is TRBJ1-5 and V is TRBV27, with TRBD1 matching over 10 bases. After removal of 6 bases from V and 3 bases from J, the junction contained 5 bases not matched to a gene. CDR1 is MNHEY and CDR2 is SMNVEV in the germline V gene (reference sequence). CDR3 length: 15 residues. The CDR3 loop is CASRADRGNNQPQHF. CDR3 DNA: TGTGCCAGCAGGGCGGACAGGGGGAACAATCAGCCCCAGCATTTT.

The chain carries TRBV5-4 and TRBJ2-7; no definite D call. This CDR3 comprises 14 residues. Trimming cost V 4 bases and J 3 bases, with 14 bases left between them. Germline V gene lookup returns CDR1 SGHNT and CDR2 YYREEE (reference sequence). The DNA for the CDR3 is TGTGCCAGCAGCCAGGAGTTGGGATACTACGAGCAGTACTTC. Its protein product is CASSQELGYYEQYF.

This chain uses TRBV11-2 with TRBJ2-7; 8 bases line up with TRBD1. Germline CDR1 reads SGHAT; CDR2 reads FQNNGV. The V and J ends lost 7 bases and 5 bases, in that order; junction bases with no gene match: 16. The CDR3 has 16 residues. In DNA, the CDR3 is TGTGCCAGCATCGAACCCCCCGCAGGGGGCATCGACGAGCAGTACTTC. The encoded protein is CASIEPPAGGIDEQYF.

The rearrangement uses TRBV4-1 and TRBJ2-2; D might be TRBD2 (7 bases). V was shortened by 4 bases and J by 6 bases, with 27 bases between the two germline ends. This CDR3 region has 19 residues. Germline V gene lookup returns CDR1 MGHRA and CDR2 YSYEKL. For the CDR3, the DNA is TGCGCCAGCAGCCCCGAGGAGTTGGGAGGGACACTCGTGGCCGGGGAGCTGTTTTTT. As protein: CASSPEELGGTLVAGELFF.

This chain links TRBV27 with TRBJ2-2; D is unclear. The CDR3 is 13 amino acids. Trimming pared 3 bases from V and 4 bases from J, leaving 6 bases between. Germline loops: CDR1 MNHEY, CDR2 SMNVEV (reference sequence). The CDR3 DNA is TGTGCCAGCAGTTTCCCCGGCACCGGGGAGCTGTTTTTT. Amino acid sequence: CASSFPGTGELFF.

The CDR3 region is CASSSTGGTSNIQYF. The DNA for the CDR3 is TGTGCCAGCAGTTCGACAGGGGGTACGTCAAACATTCAGTACTTC. V and J are TRBV28 and TRBJ2-4; 9 positions agree with TRBD1. V was clipped by 4 bases and J by 6 bases; unmatched bases: 7. The CDR3 is 15 residues long. Germline V lookup: CDR1 MDHEN, CDR2 SYDVKM.

V gene TRBV27 combines with J gene TRBJ1-1; 7 nucleotides match TRBD1. Germline CDR1 reads MNHEY; CDR2 reads SMNVEV (reference sequence). The V gene end was trimmed by 3 bases and the J gene end by 8 bases; junction bases not matched to a gene: 9. The CDR3 has 14 residues. CDR3 sequence reads: CASSLGGGLIEAFF. The CDR3 nucleotides read TGTGCCAGCAGTTTGGGAGGGGGCTTGATCGAAGCTTTCTTT.

This clone was counted a few times. This chain uses TRBV4-1 with TRBJ2-7; a possible D gene is TRBD1 (5 bases). Trimming shortened V by 4 bases and J by 2 bases, and 15 bases separated the two germline ends. Germline V gene lookup returns CDR1 MGHRA and CDR2 YSYEKL. This CDR3 is 15 amino acids long. DNA of the CDR3: TGCGCCAGCAGCCTCCAGGGAAAGGGGACCTACGAGCAGTACTTC. This gives the protein CASSLQGKGTYEQYF.

The chain links TRBV27 to TRBJ2-5; D may match TRBD1 or TRBD2 (5 bases each). The germline CDR1 and CDR2 sequences are MNHEY and SMNVEV (reference sequence). Trimming removed 3 bases from V and 1 base from J, with 12 bases in between. The CDR3 covers 15 residues. The CDR3 DNA reads as TGTGCCAGCAGTTTCATTGGTGGGGGCCAAGAGACCCAGTACTTC. Protein: CASSFIGGGQETQYF.

To note about this clone: Different DNA sequences within this sample yield the same CDR3. The chain has TRBV5-4 and TRBJ2-7; D unresolved. Trimming stripped 1 base from V and 0 bases from J, with 5 bases between. The CDR3 totals 13 residues. Germline V lookup: CDR1 SGHNT, CDR2 YYREEE (reference sequence). CDR3 residues: CASSLRTSYEQYF. In DNA, the CDR3 is TGTGCCAGCAGCTTGCGAACCTCCTACGAGCAGTACTTC.

This clone was counted once. The CDR3 is CASTPDLNEKLFF. The CDR3 DNA is TGTGCCAGCACGCCCGACCTGAATGAAAAACTGTTTTTT. The rearrangement links TRBV7-6 to TRBJ1-4; D uncertain. CDR3 length equals 13 residues. V dropped 7 bases and J dropped 5 bases, with 11 bases sitting between them. In germline, CDR1 is SGHVS, CDR2 FNYEAQ.

The rearrangement uses TRBV10-1 and TRBJ2-2; D assignment may be TRBD1 or TRBD2 (5 bases each). CDR1 and CDR2 from the germline V gene are WNHNN and SYGVQD (reference sequence). There are 15 residues in the CDR3. Trimming pared 7 bases from V and 5 bases from J, leaving 17 bases between. DNA of the CDR3: TGCGCCAGCAACCGGGACCGAGAGGGTACCGGGGAGCTGTTTTTT. Protein sequence: CASNRDREGTGELFF.

The gene calls are TRBV29-1 and TRBJ2-7; D uncertain. V was cut by 2 bases and J by 2 bases, with 10 bases left in between. Germline CDR1 reads SQVTM; CDR2 reads ANQGSEA. The CDR3 contains 13 residues. CDR3 nucleotides: TGCAGCGTTGAAACAGCCCATCCCTACGAGCAGTACTTC. Its protein is CSVETAHPYEQYF.

The rearrangement joins TRBV11-1 to TRBJ1-1, with D hard to call. Between the trimmed V and J ends, which lost 3 bases and 3 bases, there was a span of 11 bases. Germline lookup yields CDR1 SGHAT and CDR2 FQDESV (reference sequence). The CDR3 is 14 amino acids. For the CDR3, the DNA is TGTGCCAGCAGCTTCACCAACCGGGACACTGAAGCTTTCTTT. Amino acids: CASSFTNRDTEAFF.

This clone turned up a few times. The V and J genes are TRBV19 and TRBJ2-3; D is uncertain. The V gene's germline CDR1 is LNHDA and CDR2 SQIVND (reference sequence). This CDR3 has 13 residues. V was cut by 7 bases and J by 2 bases, with 10 bases left in between. The CDR3 reads CASTLDNTDTQYF. DNA of the CDR3: TGTGCCAGTACCCTCGATAACACAGATACGCAGTATTTT.